What follows are 27 T cell receptor beta chains derived from one specimen sequenced in a study of shared clonotypes between healthy human individuals. Measured with immunoSEQ multiplex PCR; TCRdb has only the in-frame clones, and not every one. The table includes some 2,000,000 clones, approximately 94% detected once. Sequencing was carried out using naive CD4+ T cells sorted from blood. Sample subset: CD45RA+ positively selected. The receptor set was obtained from a man aged 18 to 35 in good health.

This chain connects TRBV2 to TRBJ2-5; D remains ambiguous. The germline V gene encodes CDR1 SNHLY and CDR2 FYNNEI. CDR3 length equals 14 residues. V was shortened by 4 bases and J by 5 bases, with 14 bases between the two germline ends. The CDR3 region is CASSVPPLGETQYF. CDR3 sequence (DNA): TGTGCCAGCAGTGTCCCCCCTCTTGGGGAGACCCAGTACTTC.

The rearrangement joins TRBV19 to TRBJ1-1; D gene ambiguous. Trimming stripped 4 bases from V and 0 bases from J, with 12 bases between. This CDR3 region has 15 residues. Germline V lookup: CDR1 LNHDA, CDR2 SQIVND (reference sequence). The CDR3 DNA reads TGTGCCAGTAGTAGGGCTGAATTCATGAACACTGAAGCTTTCTTT. Its protein is CASSRAEFMNTEAFF.

The chain employs TRBV18 and TRBJ2-7; 7 bases fit TRBD2. Germline V gene sequence: CDR1 KGHSH, CDR2 LQKENI. This CDR3 spans 16 amino acids. The V and J ends lost 2 bases and 0 bases, in that order; junction bases with no gene match: 7. This chain's CDR3 is CASSPVEAGLSYEQYF. The CDR3 DNA is TGTGCCAGCTCACCAGTGGAAGCGGGACTCTCCTACGAGCAGTACTTC.

This chain links TRBV7-6 with TRBJ2-3, with TRBD2 matching 11 bases. Germline V gene lookup returns CDR1 SGHVS and CDR2 FNYEAQ. Trimming removed 5 bases from V and 3 bases from J; junction bases left unmatched: 4. The CDR3 length is 15 residues. CDR3: CASSKLAGVTDTQYF. DNA of the CDR3: TGTGCCAGCAGCAAACTAGCGGGGGTAACAGATACGCAGTATTTT.

This rearrangement joins TRBV18 to TRBJ1-2; perhaps TRBD1 as D (5 bases). Trimming stripped 8 bases from V and 4 bases from J, with 8 bases between. The CDR3 spans 11 residues. CDR1 is KGHSH and CDR2 is LQKENI in the germline V gene. CDR3: CASGAGYGYTF. As DNA, the CDR3 is TGTGCCAGCGGGGCAGGCTATGGCTACACCTTC.

The V call is TRBV2, the J call TRBJ2-2, with D possibly matching TRBD2 (5 bases). Trimming took off 5 bases at V and 1 base at J, with 8 bases between the two ends. This CDR3 comprises 14 residues. Germline V CDR1 and CDR2: SNHLY, FYNNEI. The CDR3 here is CASSLLENTGELFF. CDR3 nucleotides: TGTGCCAGCAGTTTACTAGAGAACACCGGGGAGCTGTTTTTT.

The chain carries TRBV6-1 and TRBJ2-7; maybe TRBD1 (7 bases). There are 14 residues in the CDR3. Looked up from germline, CDR1 is MNHNS and CDR2 is SASEGT. Deletions cut 3 bases from V and 5 bases from J, with 14 bases between. The CDR3 coding sequence is TGTGCCAGCAGTGAGGGGCTCAGGGGGGACGAGCAGTACTTC. As protein: CASSEGLRGDEQYF.

The V and J genes are TRBV30 and TRBJ1-1; the D gene is possibly TRBD1 (5 bases). The length of the CDR3 is 13 residues. V gave up 4 bases and J gave up 12 bases, with 21 bases separating them. CDR1 and CDR2 from the germline V gene are GTSNPN and SVGIG (reference sequence). CDR3: CAWTSRGHGETFF. The CDR3 DNA follows: TGTGCCTGGACCTCCCGCGGACACGGAGAAACTTTCTTT.

J is TRBJ2-3 and V is TRBV5-1; 8 bases match TRBD1. Germline lookup yields CDR1 SGHRS and CDR2 YFSETQ. The CDR3 consists of 14 residues. Trimming took 5 bases from V and 1 from J; bases not matched to a gene: 3. For the CDR3, the DNA is TGCGCCAGCAGGGGACAGGTGGGCACAGATACGCAGTATTTT. Its protein is CASRGQVGTDTQYF.

The chain joins TRBV10-3 to TRBJ1-3, with unresolved D. The CDR3 consists of 18 residues. V gave up 0 bases and J gave up 0 bases, with 15 bases separating them. The germline V gene encodes CDR1 ENHRY and CDR2 SYGVKD. The chain's CDR3 is CAISESGPGRSSGNTIYF. CDR3 bases: TGTGCCATCAGTGAGTCGGGCCCTGGCCGGAGCTCTGGAAACACCATATATTTT.

This clone was counted between two and nine times. The chain uses TRBV6-5 and TRBJ1-6; TRBD1 might be the D (6 bases). V was trimmed by 5 bases and J by 13 bases, leaving 12 bases between them. CDR3 length: 12 amino acids. Germline-derived CDR1 and CDR2 are MNHEY and SVGAGI. CDR3 sequence (DNA): TGTGCCAGCAGTCCACTCAGGGGCCCCCTCCACTTT. It is translated as CASSPLRGPLHF.

The rearrangement joins TRBV11-2 to TRBJ2-1; no clear D. The CDR3 has 15 amino acids. Germline V gives CDR1 SGHAT, CDR2 FQNNGV. Trimming pared 0 bases from V and 2 bases from J, leaving 8 bases between. The CDR3 loop reads CASSLDWQPYNEQFF. CDR3 sequence (DNA): TGTGCCAGCAGCTTAGATTGGCAGCCCTACAATGAGCAGTTCTTC.

The V and J genes are TRBV12-5 and TRBJ2-7; D call uncertain. CDR3 length equals 15 residues. Germline-derived CDR1 and CDR2 are LGHNT and FRNRAP. Trimming shortened V by 0 bases and J by 6 bases, and 15 bases separated the two germline ends. Written as DNA, the CDR3 is TGTGCTAGTGGTTTGGTGGTAGGTATACATCCCGAGCAGTACTTC. Protein sequence: CASGLVVGIHPEQYF.

The rearrangement uses TRBV5-5 and TRBJ1-2, with D uncertain. Germline V lookup: CDR1 SGHKS, CDR2 YYEKEE (reference sequence). This CDR3 is built from 17 residues. V was shortened by 4 bases and J by 2 bases, with 21 bases between the two germline ends. The CDR3 loop is CASSPGARGRVNYGYTF. The CDR3 DNA reads TGTGCCAGCAGCCCTGGTGCGCGCGGCCGGGTGAACTATGGCTACACCTTC. Drawing the rest from reference TRBV5-5 and TRBJ1-2, the complete variable domain is DAGVTQSPTHLIKTRGQQVTLRCSPISGHKSVSWYQQVLGQGPQFIFQYYEKEERGRGNFPDRFSARQFPNYSSELNVNALLLGDSALYLCASSPGARGRVNYGYTFGSGTRLTVV.

The gene calls are TRBV11-2 and TRBJ2-7; D is ambiguous. Trimming took off 3 bases at V and 1 base at J, with 10 bases between the two ends. Per germline, CDR1 SGHAT and CDR2 FQNNGV. The CDR3 is 14 residues long. CDR3 nucleotides: TGTGCCAGCAGCTTTCTCGCCAGTTCCTACGAGCAGTACTTC. It specifies CASSFLASSYEQYF.

V is TRBV10-3 and J is TRBJ2-5; 8 bases map to TRBD1. The CDR3 spans 17 residues. From germline, CDR1 is ENHRY and CDR2 SYGVKD. Trimming at V came to 3 bases and at J to 7 bases, leaving 16 bases not matched to a gene. CDR3 bases: TGTGCCATCAGTGATCGAGCAGGGGGCTTAAGTCTACTGACCCAGTACTTC. This translates into CAISDRAGGLSLLTQYF.

The chain carries TRBV5-6 and TRBJ2-1; D gene unclear. V was shortened by 3 bases and J by 3 bases, with 13 bases between the two germline ends. Germline V gene sequence: CDR1 SGHDT, CDR2 YYEEEE. The CDR3 has 15 residues. CDR3 amino acids: CASSWLGTGYNEQFF. The CDR3 coding sequence is TGTGCCAGCAGCTGGTTGGGTACGGGCTACAATGAGCAGTTCTTC.

Comments on this clone: The same CDR3 is also encoded by other DNA sequences in this sample. The chain joins TRBV7-2 to TRBJ2-1, with D possibly being TRBD2 (6 bases). Between the trimmed V and J ends, which lost 4 bases and 4 bases, there was a span of 8 bases. CDR1 is SGHTA, CDR2 FQGNSA, per germline. This CDR3 has 13 amino acids. In DNA form, the CDR3 reads TGTGCCAGCAGCTCTGGACTATACAATGAGCAGTTCTTC. Its protein is CASSSGLYNEQFF.

The CDR3 protein is CASSSLAGGKETQYF. Here the CDR3 DNA reads TGTGCCAGCAGCTCCCTAGCGGGGGGGAAAGAGACCCAGTACTTC. This sequence joins TRBV7-9 and TRBJ2-5; 12 nucleotides agree with TRBD2. The ends lost 4 bases at V and 3 bases at J; junction bases unmatched: 3. CDR1 is SEHNR and CDR2 is FQNEAQ in the germline V gene (reference sequence). CDR3 length: 15 residues.

Details on this clone: This sample includes further DNA sequences coding for the same CDR3. The chain links TRBV10-3 to TRBJ2-1; the match to TRBD2 covers 13 bases. Germline V gene data show CDR1 as ENHRY and CDR2 as SYGVKD. This CDR3 has 15 amino acids. V dropped 3 bases and J dropped 5; count of bases not matched to a gene: 1. CDR3 loop: CAISDGLAGDNEQFF. CDR3 nucleotides: TGTGCCATCAGTGATGGACTAGCGGGAGACAATGAGCAGTTCTTC.

The chain has TRBV27 and TRBJ2-7, with 7 positions matching TRBD1. Germline CDR1 reads MNHEY; CDR2 reads SMNVEV (reference sequence). The CDR3 covers 14 residues. Unmatched junction bases numbered 10, after V lost 5 bases and J lost 6 bases. The CDR3 bases are TGTGCCAGCAGTCCAAACCGACAGGGTTCCGAGCAGTACTTC. This codes for CASSPNRQGSEQYF.

The genes are TRBV29-1 and TRBJ2-5, with 8 positions matching TRBD2. The ends lost 6 bases at V and 3 bases at J; junction bases unmatched: 12. CDR1 is SQVTM, CDR2 ANQGSEA, per germline. The CDR3 has 15 amino acids. CDR3 DNA sequence: TGCAGCGTCGCACGGGATCCGGGGGGGAAAGAGACCCAGTACTTC. This translates into CSVARDPGGKETQYF.

As to this clone: Other nucleotide sequences in the sample specify the same CDR3. The chain uses TRBV5-4 and TRBJ2-5, with D maybe TRBD2 (7 bases). This CDR3 spans 15 amino acids. Per germline, CDR1 SGHNT and CDR2 YYREEE (reference sequence). V was cut by 0 bases and J by 1 base, with 10 bases left in between. In DNA, the CDR3 is TGTGCCAGCAGCTTGGGAGGGGGGGGCCAAGAGACCCAGTACTTC. Translated, it gives CASSLGGGGQETQYF.

The gene calls are TRBV11-2 and TRBJ2-5; D unresolved. This CDR3 contains 13 residues. V lost 1 base and J lost 5, with 8 bases in between. CDR1 and CDR2 from the germline V gene are SGHAT and FQNNGV. CDR3 in amino acids: CASSLVFRETQYF. CDR3 nucleotides: TGTGCCAGCAGCTTAGTTTTCAGGGAGACCCAGTACTTC. The variable domain in full, with the rest retrieved from reference TRBV11-2 and TRBJ2-5, is EAGVAQSPRYKIIEKRQSVAFWCNPISGHATLYWYQQILGQGPKLLIQFQNNGVVDDSQLPKDRFSAERLKGVDSTLKIQPAKLEDSAVYLCASSLVFRETQYFGPGTRLLVL.

Only one count was recorded for this clone. Sequence at one end of the junction differs from germline and may be a read error. The chain uses TRBV5-4 and TRBJ2-3, with 7 nucleotides matching TRBD2. This CDR3 is built from 18 residues. The V gene's germline CDR1 is SGHNT and CDR2 YYREEE (reference sequence). CDR3 loop: CAGSLVGGPKVDTDTQYF. CDR3 nucleotide sequence: TGTGCCGGCAGCTTGGTGGGAGGGCCTAAAGTAGACACAGATACGCAGTATTTT.

This chain links TRBV9 with TRBJ2-3; weak D call: TRBD2 (6 bases). CDR1 SGDLS and CDR2 YYNGEE come from the germline V gene. The CDR3 is 16 amino acids. V lost 0 bases and J lost 1, with 12 bases in between. The CDR3 DNA reads TGTGCCAGCAGCGTAGCGGGCGGGATGGGCACAGATACGCAGTATTTT. It specifies CASSVAGGMGTDTQYF.

As DNA, the CDR3 is TGTGCCAGCAGCTTGCTAGGGAATACGCAGTATTTT. Its translation: CASSLLGNTQYF. This rearrangement joins TRBV7-2 to TRBJ2-3; D ambiguous. Germline V lookup: CDR1 SGHTA, CDR2 FQGNSA. Trimming shortened V by 3 bases and J by 7 bases, and 8 bases separated the two germline ends. The CDR3 has 12 residues.